The 20 T cell receptor beta chains reported below all come from one sample, sequenced in a study of neoadjuvant anti-PD-1 for oral cavity cancer. Repertoires were generated with immunoSEQ multiplex PCR, while TCRdb's copy carries only in-frame clones and drops some. This repertoire shows 10,000 to 15,000 clones, approximately 74% found once; its top ten account for under 3%. Noted time point: after neoadjuvant nivolumab, at surgical resection. This material consisted of PBMCs, taken after nivolumab (anti-PD-1) treatment. These TCRs come from a person aged 35-79 years with oral cavity squamous cell carcinoma.

Only a few counts were recorded for this clone. V is TRBV5-4 and J is TRBJ1-2; D remains unclear. Germline values: CDR1 SGHNT, CDR2 YYREEE (reference sequence). CDR3 length: 14 residues. Deletions cut 0 bases from V and 4 bases from J, with 10 bases between. The DNA for the CDR3 is TGTGCCAGCAGCTTGGCCTGGAGTCGCTATGGCTACACCTTC. Its protein product is CASSLAWSRYGYTF.

The chain employs TRBV11-1 and TRBJ2-3; tentatively, D is TRBD1 (5 bases). The germline gives CDR1 SGHAT, CDR2 FQDESV (reference sequence). Trimming cost V 8 bases and J 5 bases, with 23 bases left between them. This CDR3 is built from 16 residues. CDR3 sequence: CASFPRQSGSRDTQYF. The DNA for the CDR3 is TGTGCCAGCTTCCCTCGACAGTCAGGCTCAAGAGATACGCAGTATTTT. The whole variable domain, remainder taken from reference TRBV11-1 and TRBJ2-3, is EAEVAQSPRYKITEKSQAVAFWCDPISGHATLYWYRQILGQGPELLVQFQDESVVDDSQLPKDRFSAERLKGVDSTLKIQPAELGDSAMYLCASFPRQSGSRDTQYFGPGTRLTVL.

V gene TRBV30 combines with J gene TRBJ1-2, with 8 bases that match TRBD1. The CDR3 is 12 residues long. V was clipped by 2 bases and J by 8 bases; unmatched bases: 4. Germline V CDR1 and CDR2: GTSNPN, SVGIG (reference sequence). In nucleotides, the CDR3 is TGTGCCTGGAGTTCCTCAGGGGGCGGCTACACCTTC. The encoded protein is CAWSSSGGGYTF. Full variable domain (outside the CDR3, taken from reference TRBV30 and TRBJ1-2): SQTIHQWPATLVQPVGSPLSLECTVEGTSNPNLYWYRQAAGRGLQLLFYSVGIGQISSEVPQNLSASRPQDRQFILSSKKLLLSDSGFYLCAWSSSGGGYTFGSGTRLTVV.

This clone was seen a few times. J is TRBJ1-1 and V is TRBV10-3; the D gene is possibly TRBD1 (6 bases). The CDR3 is made up of 15 amino acids. V gave up 0 bases and J gave up 1 base, with 9 bases separating them. The germline gives CDR1 ENHRY, CDR2 SYGVKD. The CDR3 region has the DNA TGTGCCATCAGTGAGTCAGGGGGTAGGAACACTGAAGCTTTCTTT. This codes for CAISESGGRNTEAFF.

This chain joins TRBV7-9 and TRBJ1-1; D possibly corresponds to TRBD1 (5 bases). Trimming removed 6 bases from V and 4 bases from J, with 12 bases in between. The CDR3 runs 13 residues. Germline V CDR1 and CDR2: SEHNR, FQNEAQ (reference sequence). CDR3 sequence reads: CASRGGGGTEAFF. CDR3 nucleotide sequence: TGTGCCAGCAGGGGTGGCGGGGGCACTGAAGCTTTCTTT. Full variable domain (outside the CDR3, taken from reference TRBV7-9 and TRBJ1-1): DTGVSQNPRHKITKRGQNVTFRCDPISEHNRLYWYRQTLGQGPEFLTYFQNEAQLEKSRLLSDRFSAERPKGSFSTLEIQRTEQGDSAMYLCASRGGGGTEAFFGQGTRLTVV.

This clone is labeled medium-sized. CDR3 in amino acids: CAWIAQGYRCSPLHF. The CDR3 nucleotides are TGTGCCTGGATCGCACAGGGATATCGTTGTTCACCCCTCCACTTT. This chain uses TRBV30 with TRBJ1-6, with D possibly matching TRBD1 (6 bases). Germline CDR1 GTSNPN, CDR2 SVGIG (reference sequence). Trimming removed 4 bases from V and 9 bases from J, with 19 bases in between. This CDR3 spans 15 amino acids.

The chain has TRBV9 and TRBJ1-5, with TRBD1 matching 11 bases. CDR3 length: 15 amino acids. CDR1 SGDLS and CDR2 YYNGEE come from the germline V gene. V lost 3 bases, J lost 4 bases, and 3 bases stayed unmatched. CDR3 sequence: CASSAGQGANQPQHF. The DNA for the CDR3 is TGTGCCAGCAGCGCCGGACAGGGGGCGAATCAGCCCCAGCATTTT.

The genes are TRBV5-4 and TRBJ1-2; D unresolved. CDR3 length equals 15 residues. Germline loops: CDR1 SGHNT, CDR2 YYREEE (reference sequence). The V end lost 0 bases, the J end lost 2 bases, and 11 bases lay between the germline ends. CDR3 in amino acids: CASSLALGMNYGYTF. The CDR3 bases are TGTGCCAGCAGCTTGGCCTTAGGGATGAACTATGGCTACACCTTC.

This clone appeared a few times. This chain links TRBV4-1 with TRBJ1-5, with no clear D. Trimming removed 0 bases at V and 5 bases at J, with 11 bases between. Germline-derived CDR1 and CDR2 are MGHRA and YSYEKL. The CDR3 length is 15 residues. The CDR3 DNA sequence: TGCGCCAGCAGCCAAGATCCGGCGGGCTATCAGCCCCAGCATTTT. Amino acids: CASSQDPAGYQPQHF.

This clone was seen only a few times. The chain links TRBV4-1 to TRBJ1-5; 7 bases are a match to TRBD1. The CDR3 sequence is 16 residues long. Germline CDR1 MGHRA, CDR2 YSYEKL. V shed 1 base, J shed 7 bases, and the junction held 10 bases outside the gene matches. The CDR3 is CASSQAGTALGQPQHF. In DNA, the CDR3 is TGCGCCAGCAGCCAAGCCGGGACAGCCCTCGGGCAGCCCCAGCATTTT.

The J gene is TRBJ1-1, the V gene TRBV5-1; 7 bases fit TRBD1. J was trimmed by 6 bases and V by 4 bases; bases with no gene match: 9. This CDR3 has 14 amino acids. Germline CDR1 is SGHRS and CDR2 is YFSETQ. This chain's CDR3 is CASSQIDRVSEAFF. CDR3 sequence (DNA): TGCGCCAGCAGCCAAATAGACAGGGTCTCTGAAGCTTTCTTT.

This clone is a singleton in its sample. The gene calls are TRBV27 and TRBJ1-2; TRBD1 matches 9 bases. Germline values: CDR1 MNHEY, CDR2 SMNVEV (reference sequence). There are 14 residues in the CDR3. V was pared by 5 bases and J by 6 bases, with 7 bases of the junction left unmatched. In DNA, the CDR3 is TGTGCCAGCAGTAGAGCCCGGACAGGGGATGGCTACACCTTC. Its protein product is CASSRARTGDGYTF.

This clone has more than one count but fewer than ten. The chain couples TRBV27 to TRBJ2-1; maybe TRBD2 (6 bases). Per germline, CDR1 MNHEY and CDR2 SMNVEV (reference sequence). V dropped 3 bases and J dropped 6 bases, with 12 bases sitting between them. CDR3 size: 14 residues. Here the CDR3 reads CASSFASARNEQFF. The CDR3 nucleotides read TGTGCCAGCAGTTTCGCTAGCGCCCGCAATGAGCAGTTCTTC.

The J gene is TRBJ2-5, the V gene TRBV28; TRBD1 might be the D (6 bases). CDR1 is MDHEN and CDR2 is SYDVKM in the germline V gene. The CDR3 length is 16 residues. Trimming removed 6 bases from V and 7 bases from J, with 24 bases in between. CDR3 loop: CASRGQPGRGAGTQYF. CDR3 bases: TGTGCCAGCAGGGGACAACCAGGAAGGGGAGCTGGGACCCAGTACTTC.

This clone was observed a few times. This chain links TRBV5-1 with TRBJ2-2; D is unclear. Trimming left V 0 bases short and J 3 bases short, with 3 bases between. The CDR3 runs 13 residues. Germline assignment: CDR1 SGHRS and CDR2 YFSETQ. CDR3 region: CASSLDHTGELFF. Written as DNA, the CDR3 is TGCGCCAGCAGCTTGGACCACACCGGGGAGCTGTTTTTT.

The chain carries TRBV9 and TRBJ1-5; D uncertain. V lost 3 bases and J lost 2, with 9 bases in between. The CDR3 is 14 residues long. CDR1 and CDR2 (germline): SGDLS, YYNGEE. CDR3 amino acids: CASSGSRGNQPQHF. Here the CDR3 DNA reads TGTGCCAGCAGCGGGTCTCGGGGCAATCAGCCCCAGCATTTT.

The chain has TRBV5-4 and TRBJ2-3, with 8 bases aligning to TRBD2. This CDR3 region has 16 residues. J lost 2 bases, V lost 3 bases, and 8 bases had no gene match. CDR1 is SGHNT, CDR2 YYREEE, per germline (reference sequence). The CDR3 coding sequence is TGTGCCAGCAGCTCGGGGGGGGCGGGAACCACAGATACGCAGTATTTT. This encodes CASSSGGAGTTDTQYF.

V gene TRBV30 combines with J gene TRBJ1-1; D unresolved. Germline V lookup: CDR1 GTSNPN, CDR2 SVGIG (reference sequence). Trimming removed 2 bases at V and 7 bases at J, with 8 bases between. The CDR3 is 11 amino acids. The CDR3 is CAWSWSNEAFF. The CDR3 DNA reads TGTGCCTGGAGTTGGAGTAATGAAGCTTTCTTT.

V and J are TRBV15 and TRBJ1-2; perhaps TRBD1 as D (5 bases). Germline V gene lookup returns CDR1 LNHNV and CDR2 YYDKDF (reference sequence). V gave up 0 bases and J gave up 5 bases, with 16 bases separating them. The CDR3 loop spans 16 amino acids. CDR3 bases: TGTGCCACCAGCAGAGATTGGTTCGGGGAGGGGTATGGCTACACCTTC. It encodes CATSRDWFGEGYGYTF.

This chain joins TRBV25-1 and TRBJ1-1; D perhaps matches TRBD1 (6 bases). Germline V gene data show CDR1 as MGHDK and CDR2 as SYGVNS. Trimming took 4 bases from V and 0 from J, leaving 15 bases between them. There are 16 residues in the CDR3. CDR3 DNA: TGTGCCAGCAGTGCGTTTCCAGGGGTTATGAACACTGAAGCTTTCTTT. Translated: CASSAFPGVMNTEAFF.